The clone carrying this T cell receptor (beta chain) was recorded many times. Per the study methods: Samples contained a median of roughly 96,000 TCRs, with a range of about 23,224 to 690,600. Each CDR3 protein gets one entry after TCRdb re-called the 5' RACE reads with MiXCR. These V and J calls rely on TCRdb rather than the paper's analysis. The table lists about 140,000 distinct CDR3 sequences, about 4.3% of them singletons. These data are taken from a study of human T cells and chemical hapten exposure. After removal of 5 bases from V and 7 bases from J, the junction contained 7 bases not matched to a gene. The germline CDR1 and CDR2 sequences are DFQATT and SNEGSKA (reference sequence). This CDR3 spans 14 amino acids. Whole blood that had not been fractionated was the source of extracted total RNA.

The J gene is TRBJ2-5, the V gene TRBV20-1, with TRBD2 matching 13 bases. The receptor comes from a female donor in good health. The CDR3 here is CSAAGTSGDRTQYF. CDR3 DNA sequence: TGCAGTGCTGCCGGGACTAGCGGGGATCGGACCCAGTACTTC.